The clone carrying this TCR beta chain has more than one count but fewer than ten. Its antigen is unknown. Per germline, CDR1 MDHEN and CDR2 SYDVKM. Trimming cost V 9 bases and J 2 bases, with 20 bases left between them. This CDR3 has 16 amino acids. Generated by immunoSEQ multiplex PCR, the TCRdb table keeps only in-frame clones and is missing some. The sample lists 550,000 to 800,000 clones, roughly 91% seen once, with 34% in the top ten. The record originates from a study of shared clonotypes between healthy human individuals. Background on the study: Per-donor plates numbered three CD4 naive, three CD4 memory, two CD8 naive and one CD8 memory. Overall study findings and caveats: It was the non-shared clonotypes that had lower generation probabilities than clonotypes shared by all four donors. What naive subsets generally showed was a larger estimated richness than memory subsets showed.

Adult Caucasians living in Nashville, Tennessee made up all of the donors. Sequencing used memory CD8+ T cells from PBMCs. Specified subset: CD45RO+ cells pooled with CCR7-negative TemRA cells. The chain employs TRBV28 and TRBJ1-5; D not resolved. The source is a man younger than 30 in good health. Some clones in this sample may be carry-over from other donors' samples. The CDR3: CASQPWVDEGNQPQHF. CDR3 bases: TGTGCCAGTCAGCCTTGGGTAGACGAGGGCAATCAGCCCCAGCATTTT.